The present T cell receptor beta chain was sequenced within a study of CD8 T cells in Susac syndrome. The germline V gene encodes CDR1 SGHAT and CDR2 FQNNGV. This CDR3 comprises 14 residues. Trimming took 5 bases from V and 6 from J, leaving 13 bases between them. Random hexamers primed reverse transcription of roughly 0.5 to 1 ug RNA. Amplification of TCR beta CDR3 used immunoSEQ multiplex PCR across 54 Vbeta and 13 Jbeta. MiXCR, run by TCRdb on the immunoSEQ multiplex PCR reads, gives a single entry per CDR3 protein. The repertoire includes roughly 220,000 distinct CDR3 sequences, around 93% of them detected once, and approximately 0.15% sits in the top ten.

Sequenced sample: CD4+ T cells from PBMCs. The clonotype comes from a human donor with Susac syndrome. The chain links TRBV11-2 to TRBJ2-2, with D tentatively TRBD2 (6 bases). The CDR3 DNA follows: TGTGCCAGCAGCCCCGGAGGGAGCGCCGGGGAGCTGTTTTTT. Translated, it gives CASSPGGSAGELFF.